The 15 T cell receptor beta chains below come from one sample, sequenced in a study of shared clonotypes between healthy human individuals. The data were produced by immunoSEQ multiplex PCR, yet TCRdb's version contains in-frame clones alone and is incomplete. Of 1,400,000 or so clones detected, 97% to 99% appear once; the ten largest clones hold approximately 0.4%. Sequencing was carried out using naive CD4+ T cells sorted from blood. The sample's subset: CD45RA+ positively selected. The receptors were sampled from a man aged 30 to 39 in good health.

The V gene is TRBV5-4, the J gene TRBJ1-2, with D possibly being TRBD1 (6 bases). CDR1 is SGHNT and CDR2 is YYREEE in the germline V gene (reference sequence). The CDR3 consists of 15 residues. V lost 4 bases, J lost 7 bases, and 20 bases lay in between. The CDR3 spells CASSLEADSNLGYTF. The CDR3 nucleotides are TGTGCCAGCAGCCTCGAAGCGGACAGCAACCTTGGCTACACCTTC. Variable domain in full (rest from reference TRBV5-4 and TRBJ1-2): ETGVTQSPTHLIKTRGQQVTLRCSSQSGHNTVSWYQQALGQGPQFIFQYYREEENGRGNFPPRFSGLQFPNYSSELNVNALELDDSALYLCASSLEADSNLGYTFGSGTRLTVV.

For the CDR3, the DNA is TGTGCCAGCAAGGGACAGGGCGTAGGCGAGCAGTACTTC. It codes for CASKGQGVGEQYF. The chain is built from TRBV27 and TRBJ2-7; 9 bases agree with TRBD1. J gave up 6 bases and V 7 bases, and 7 bases lay outside the gene matches. From germline, CDR1 is MNHEY and CDR2 SMNVEV (reference sequence). This CDR3 comprises 13 residues.

This rearrangement joins TRBV7-8 to TRBJ2-1; 12 bases are a match to TRBD2. The germline CDR1 and CDR2 sequences are SGHVS and FQNEAQ. The V gene end was trimmed by 1 base and the J gene end by 5 bases; junction bases not matched to a gene: 12. The CDR3 has 19 amino acids. The CDR3 sequence: CASSLVSLLAGGLDNEQFF. The CDR3 DNA reads as TGTGCCAGCAGCTTAGTTTCCCTACTAGCGGGAGGCTTGGACAATGAGCAGTTCTTC.

The chain carries TRBV6-5 and TRBJ1-2; TRBD1 matches 7 bases. This CDR3 has 16 amino acids. Trimming cost V 4 bases and J 4 bases; bases outside gene matches: 12. Germline V gene sequence: CDR1 MNHEY, CDR2 SVGAGI. CDR3: CASSFGPRDSTYGYTF. The CDR3 nucleotides are TGTGCCAGCAGTTTCGGCCCTCGGGACAGCACCTATGGCTACACCTTC.

This sequence joins TRBV28 and TRBJ2-7, with D perhaps matching TRBD1 (6 bases). Germline V lookup: CDR1 MDHEN, CDR2 SYDVKM. The CDR3 extends over 14 amino acids. V was shortened by 7 bases and J by 4 bases, with 17 bases between the two germline ends. In DNA, the CDR3 is TGTGCCAGCAAATCGGGACACCAGGCGTACGAGCAGTACTTC. This gives the protein CASKSGHQAYEQYF.

The CDR3 region is CASSMQARSSGNTIYF. For the CDR3, the DNA is TGTGCCAGTAGTATGCAGGCTCGGAGCTCTGGAAACACCATATATTTT. This chain connects TRBV19 to TRBJ1-3; D gene unclear. CDR1 is LNHDA and CDR2 is SQIVND in the germline V gene (reference sequence). CDR3 size: 16 residues. The V gene lost 3 bases and the J gene lost 0 bases, with 12 bases spanning the gap.

The chain uses TRBV10-3 and TRBJ2-3; D is tentatively TRBD1 or TRBD2 (5 bases each). Trimming left V 10 bases short and J 1 base short, with 18 bases between. Germline lookup yields CDR1 ENHRY and CDR2 SYGVKD. This CDR3 is 15 amino acids long. The CDR3 nucleotides read TGTGCCACCAGGGTGGAGGCGTCGGGCACAGATACGCAGTATTTT. This encodes CATRVEASGTDTQYF.

The rearrangement links TRBV28 to TRBJ2-7, with TRBD2 matching over 7 bases. V trimming: 3 bases; J trimming: 11 bases; junction bases outside the gene matches: 10. The CDR3 runs 13 residues. Per the germline V gene, CDR1 is MDHEN and CDR2 is SYDVKM. As DNA, the CDR3 is TGTGCCAGCAGTTTGCCGGGGGAGGGCAGAAAGTACTTC. It translates to CASSLPGEGRKYF.

The chain couples TRBV30 to TRBJ2-1; D may correspond to TRBD1 or TRBD2 (6 bases each). CDR1 is GTSNPN, CDR2 SVGIG, per germline (reference sequence). The ends were cut back, 0 bases at V and 10 bases at J, with 13 bases in the middle. CDR3 length: 13 amino acids. CDR3 sequence reads: CAWSVRGPGEQFF. In DNA form, the CDR3 reads TGTGCCTGGAGTGTACGGGGGCCAGGGGAGCAGTTCTTC.

In its sample, this clone was seen once. The V call is TRBV10-1, the J call TRBJ2-3; 7 bases map to TRBD2. CDR1 and CDR2 (germline): WNHNN, SYGVQD (reference sequence). Trimming at V came to 2 bases and at J to 1 base, leaving 6 bases not matched to a gene. The CDR3 has 16 residues. The CDR3 is CASSELAGVGTDTQYF. For the CDR3, the DNA is TGCGCCAGCAGTGAGCTGGCGGGAGTGGGCACAGATACGCAGTATTTT.

For this clone: Other DNA sequences in this specimen translate into the identical CDR3. The chain recombines TRBV27 with TRBJ2-7, with D tentatively TRBD1 (6 bases). The V end was cut by 6 bases, the J end by 2 bases, with 14 bases between. The CDR3 sequence is 14 residues long. Per germline, CDR1 MNHEY and CDR2 SMNVEV (reference sequence). The CDR3 region is CASSPQGLPYEQYF. DNA for the CDR3: TGTGCCAGCAGCCCCCAGGGGTTGCCCTACGAGCAGTACTTC.

This clone was recorded once. The CDR3 region is CASSGELAGGPNEQFF. For the CDR3, the DNA is TGTGCCAGTAGCGGCGAACTAGCGGGAGGGCCTAATGAGCAGTTCTTC. The chain links TRBV19 to TRBJ2-1; 13 bases fit TRBD2. Germline V gene data show CDR1 as LNHDA and CDR2 as SQIVND (reference sequence). V lost 6 bases and J lost 7; bases outside the gene matches: 9. This CDR3 has 16 residues.

CDR3 protein: CASSSTGQTLTGELFF. The DNA of the CDR3 is TGTGCCAGCAGCTCTACGGGACAGACCCTTACCGGGGAGCTGTTTTTT. This chain joins TRBV11-2 and TRBJ2-2, with 7 positions matching TRBD1. The CDR3 totals 16 residues. The germline V gene has CDR1 SGHAT and CDR2 FQNNGV. Losses at the gene ends were 4 bases for V and 5 bases for J; bases not matched to a gene: 10.

On this clone itself: Relative to the germline gene, one junction end is altered; a read error may explain this. This sequence joins TRBV28 and TRBJ1-5, with D possibly TRBD1 on 6 matching bases. The CDR3 totals 12 residues. Germline CDR1 reads MDHEN; CDR2 reads SYDVKM. CDR3 in DNA: TGTGCCAGCAGTTCCATGGCCAGGGGTCTTGTTTTT. It encodes CASSSMARGLVF.

The chain joins TRBV6-4 to TRBJ2-1, with 13 bases matching TRBD2. CDR1 and CDR2 from the germline V gene are MRHNA and SNTAGT. The J segment lost 4 bases and the V segment lost 4 bases, leaving 1 base of the junction unmatched. The CDR3 is 15 amino acids. The DNA for the CDR3 is TGTGCCAGCAGTGGACTAGCGGGAGGATACAATGAGCAGTTCTTC. Translated, it gives CASSGLAGGYNEQFF.